The rows below give T cell receptor beta chains drawn from one sample of a study of T cells in Graves' hyperthyroidism and ophthalmopathy. TCRdb fed the multiplex PCR reads into MiXCR, producing one record per CDR3 protein. The table records around 340,000 distinct CDR3 sequences, 15% to 20% of them present only once. The material sequenced was blood. The receptors here all came from a woman aged 45-59 years with Graves' hyperthyroidism. Each CDR3 is given without its conserved first and last residue.

>TRBV6-6
ASSYSGDRGKNIQY
>TRBV6-1
ASRVLSGRNTGELF
>TRBV3-1
ASSQFVTENQPQH
>TRBV5-1
ASSLAAGQGPDTIY
>TRBV20-1
SASSRNEQF
>TRBV28
ASGPVTEYEKLF
>TRBV12-3/TRBV12-4
ASSLGLPGTGELF
>TRBV11-2
ASSSRDFSGLGEQF
>TRBV15
ATSRAAGWASGGEQY
>TRBV7-2
ASSGAGGTNTEAF
>TRBV5-1
ASSLGGEETQY
>TRBV6-5
ASSYSVGETQY
>TRBV6-1
ASTTQGAREY
>TRBV19
ASSIVGRGDTEAF
>TRBV5-6
ASSFTTYNEQF
>TRBV27
ASSPGVWEKLF
>TRBV27
ASTSAGTGQETQY
>TRBV5-1
ASSLGGLSNTEAF